Below are 6 T cell receptor beta chains sequenced from a single sample in a study of OX40 agonist ivuxolimab in advanced cancers. Assay used: immunoSEQ multiplex PCR; TCRdb lists only in-frame clones, some missing. The repertoire includes about 160,000 clones, roughly 94% of them detected once, and 0.31% sits in the top ten. Sequencing was performed on CD4+ or CD8+ T cells sorted from blood, taken in a trial of the OX40 agonist ivuxolimab. These TCRs come from an adult with an advanced solid tumor such as melanoma, head and neck, liver or kidney cancer.

The CDR3 bases are TGTGCCAGCAGCTCTCACCGGGATTCACCCCTCCACTTT. Amino acid sequence: CASSSHRDSPLHF. The chain has TRBV7-2 and TRBJ1-6, with unresolved D. CDR3 length: 13 residues. Germline V lookup: CDR1 SGHTA, CDR2 FQGNSA. Between the trimmed V and J ends, which lost 4 bases and 8 bases, there was a span of 9 bases.

The chain recombines TRBV11-3 with TRBJ2-2, with D unclear. This CDR3 region has 14 residues. Trimming took 5 bases from V and 5 from J, leaving 12 bases between them. Germline V gene data show CDR1 as SGHNT and CDR2 as YENEEA. The CDR3 coding sequence is TGTGCCAGCAGCCCAGAGTTATGGACCGGGGAGCTGTTTTTT. This encodes CASSPELWTGELFF.

The chain combines TRBV11-3 with TRBJ2-3; D might be TRBD1 or TRBD2, each matching 5 bases. V lost 5 bases and J 1 base, leaving 16 bases between the germline ends. The germline V gene encodes CDR1 SGHNT and CDR2 YENEEA. The CDR3 has 16 amino acids. CDR3 residues: CASSPGGVGGTDTQYF. CDR3 coding DNA: TGTGCCAGCAGCCCTGGGGGAGTCGGGGGCACAGATACGCAGTATTTT.

The chain employs TRBV6-5 and TRBJ1-5; tentatively, D is TRBD1 (5 bases). The ends were cut back, 8 bases at V and 0 bases at J, with 11 bases in the middle. This CDR3 is 14 amino acids long. Per the germline V gene, CDR1 is MNHEY and CDR2 is SVGAGI. The CDR3, as DNA: TGTGCCAGCCGGGGGGGGACTAGCAATCAGCCCCAGCATTTT. Translation: CASRGGTSNQPQHF.

V is TRBV4-3 and J is TRBJ2-1; 12 nucleotides align to TRBD1. J was trimmed by 12 bases and V by 4 bases; bases with no gene match: 4. The CDR3 is made up of 13 amino acids. Per the germline V gene, CDR1 is LGHNA and CDR2 is YSLEER. The DNA for the CDR3 is TGCGCCAGCAGCCCCCGGGACAGGGGGCTGCAGTTCTTC. It is translated as CASSPRDRGLQFF.

This clone showed up just once. The gene calls are TRBV6-5 and TRBJ2-1; D is undetermined. CDR3 length equals 11 residues. From germline, CDR1 is MNHEY and CDR2 SVGAGI. Trimming stripped 4 bases from V and 9 bases from J, with 7 bases between. CDR3 in DNA: TGTGCCAGCAGTTGGGTCGGTGAGCAGTTCTTC. Its protein product is CASSWVGEQFF.